This entry concerns a single TCR beta chain. This sample was taken from a study of human T cells and chemical hapten exposure. TCRdb redid the calling of the RACE reads with MiXCR, one entry per CDR3 protein. The table lists just over 95,000 distinct CDR3 sequences, 25% to 30% of them singletons. The time point was: patch test 3, about 24 weeks after DPC sensitization. Treatment here: therapeutic diphenylcyclopropenone sensitization with weekly scalp DPC. Germline V gene lookup returns CDR1 MNHNY and CDR2 SVGAGI (reference sequence). V dropped 7 bases and J dropped 1; count of bases not matched to a gene: 11. The CDR3 spans 18 residues.

The material sequenced was whole blood, taken in connection with sensitization to the hapten diphenylcyclopropenone (DPC). The J gene is TRBJ2-7, the V gene TRBV6-6, with 15 bases identical to TRBD2. The source of this sequence is a man aged 35 to 55 with alopecia areata. Some clones in this sample may be carry-over from other donors' samples. The CDR3 DNA reads as TGTGCCAGCACCCCGGGACTAGCGGGAGGTAGATTATCCTACGAGCAGTACTTC. It yields the protein CASTPGLAGGRLSYEQYF.